Listed below are T cell receptor beta chains from one sample, sequenced in a study of blood T cells in healthy people across ages. In TCRdb, the 5' RACE reads were re-called with MiXCR into one record per CDR3 protein. The data contain 1.5 million to 2 million distinct CDR3 sequences, less than 50% of them singletons. The specimen was blood. The receptors were gathered from a woman between 40 and 55 years old in good health. CDR3s include the opening cysteine and the closing phenylalanine or tryptophan. The order of the fields is clone size, V gene, J gene, D gene, CDR3 protein, CDR3 DNA. A D gene is named only where the DNA matches it firmly. Not all rows give a size; the values are once, few, many and, for expanded clones, a class.

clone_size: .
v_call: TRBV9
j_call: TRBJ2-5
d_call: .
cdr3_aa: CASSETGRFQETQYF
cdr3_nt: TGTGCCAGCAGCGAGACTGGAAGATTCCAAGAGACCCAGTACTTC

clone_size: .
v_call: TRBV27
j_call: TRBJ1-6
d_call: .
cdr3_aa: CASSYGGETSPLHF
cdr3_nt: TGTGCCAGCAGTTACGGGGGCGAGACTTCACCCCTCCACTTT

clone_size: .
v_call: TRBV15
j_call: TRBJ1-5
d_call: TRBD1
cdr3_aa: CATSSHRGDQPQHF
cdr3_nt: TGTGCCACCAGCTCCCACAGGGGAGATCAGCCCCAGCATTTT

clone_size: few
v_call: TRBV5-1
j_call: TRBJ1-4
d_call: .
cdr3_aa: CASSSRPGPNEKLFF
cdr3_nt: TGCGCCAGCAGCTCGCGGCCGGGCCCTAATGAAAAACTGTTTTTT

clone_size: few
v_call: TRBV25-1
j_call: TRBJ1-2
d_call: .
cdr3_aa: CASRTLNYGYTF
cdr3_nt: TGTGCCAGCCGAACACTGAACTATGGCTACACCTTC

clone_size: .
v_call: TRBV28
j_call: TRBJ2-7
d_call: .
cdr3_aa: CASSPHDREQYF
cdr3_nt: TGTGCCAGCAGCCCGCACGACCGGGAGCAGTACTTC

clone_size: .
v_call: TRBV6-2/TRBV6-3
j_call: TRBJ2-7
d_call: .
cdr3_aa: CASSYSVWGRSYEQYF
cdr3_nt: TGTGCCAGCAGTTACTCCGTCTGGGGTAGGTCCTACGAGCAGTACTTC

clone_size: .
v_call: TRBV6-1
j_call: TRBJ2-3
d_call: .
cdr3_aa: CASSESEITDTQYF
cdr3_nt: TGTGCCAGCAGTGAAAGTGAGATCACAGATACGCAGTATTTT

clone_size: few
v_call: TRBV27
j_call: TRBJ2-3
d_call: .
cdr3_aa: CASSLEGAFTDTQYF
cdr3_nt: TGTGCCAGCAGTTTGGAGGGGGCGTTCACAGATACGCAGTATTTT

clone_size: .
v_call: TRBV28
j_call: TRBJ2-7
d_call: .
cdr3_aa: CASGPQPGKQYF
cdr3_nt: TGTGCCAGCGGTCCCCAACCAGGAAAGCAGTACTTC

clone_size: once
v_call: TRBV10-1
j_call: TRBJ2-5
d_call: TRBD2
cdr3_aa: CAISGLAGGQTQYF
cdr3_nt: TGCGCCATATCGGGACTAGCGGGGGGTCAGACCCAGTACTTC

clone_size: few
v_call: TRBV7-3
j_call: TRBJ1-1
d_call: .
cdr3_aa: CASSLTGGVTEAFF
cdr3_nt: TGTGCCAGCAGCTTAACTGGAGGGGTCACTGAAGCTTTCTTT

clone_size: .
v_call: TRBV5-5
j_call: TRBJ2-5
d_call: TRBD1
cdr3_aa: CASSLVQGAEETQYF
cdr3_nt: TGTGCCAGCAGCTTGGTACAGGGGGCGGAGGAGACCCAGTACTTC

clone_size: few
v_call: TRBV5-6
j_call: TRBJ1-2
d_call: .
cdr3_aa: CASSPIGREGYTF
cdr3_nt: TGTGCCAGCAGCCCTATAGGCAGGGAAGGCTACACCTTC

clone_size: .
v_call: TRBV18
j_call: TRBJ2-3
d_call: TRBD1
cdr3_aa: CASSSRDRESTDTQYF
cdr3_nt: TGTGCCAGCTCATCCCGGGACAGGGAAAGCACAGATACGCAGTATTTT

clone_size: many
v_call: TRBV29-1
j_call: TRBJ2-5
d_call: .
cdr3_aa: CSVGTPMGETQYF
cdr3_nt: TGCAGCGTTGGGACACCCATGGGGGAGACCCAGTACTTC

clone_size: many
v_call: TRBV5-1
j_call: TRBJ2-7
d_call: .
cdr3_aa: CASSPSGSYEQYF
cdr3_nt: TGTGCCAGCAGCCCCTCAGGTTCCTACGAGCAGTACTTC

clone_size: .
v_call: TRBV15
j_call: TRBJ1-1
d_call: .
cdr3_aa: CATSRDRSENTEAFF
cdr3_nt: TGTGCCACCAGCAGAGATCGGTCAGAGAACACTGAAGCTTTCTTT

clone_size: .
v_call: TRBV6-5
j_call: TRBJ1-5
d_call: TRBD1
cdr3_aa: CASSRTGTQPQHF
cdr3_nt: TGTGCCAGCAGTCGGACAGGGACTCAGCCCCAGCATTTT

clone_size: few
v_call: TRBV13
j_call: TRBJ1-2
d_call: TRBD1
cdr3_aa: CASSSYPIPTGGGGYTF
cdr3_nt: TGTGCCAGCAGCTCCTACCCAATCCCGACAGGGGGAGGCGGCTACACCTTC

clone_size: .
v_call: TRBV11-2
j_call: TRBJ1-2
d_call: TRBD1
cdr3_aa: CASSSLQGMGYGYTF
cdr3_nt: TGTGCCAGCAGCTCCTTACAGGGGATGGGCTATGGCTACACCTTC

clone_size: .
v_call: TRBV6-2/TRBV6-3
j_call: TRBJ2-7
d_call: .
cdr3_aa: CASTLGGGASYEQYF
cdr3_nt: TGTGCCAGCACCCTGGGTGGAGGGGCCTCCTACGAGCAGTACTTC

clone_size: once
v_call: TRBV7-9
j_call: TRBJ2-3
d_call: .
cdr3_aa: CASISWGADTQYF
cdr3_nt: TGTGCGAGCATCTCCTGGGGCGCGGATACGCAGTATTTT

clone_size: .
v_call: TRBV4-3
j_call: TRBJ2-1
d_call: TRBD2
cdr3_aa: CANGAGTSAEDEQFF
cdr3_nt: TGCGCCAACGGAGCGGGGACTAGCGCGGAGGATGAGCAGTTCTTC

clone_size: .
v_call: TRBV28
j_call: TRBJ2-1
d_call: .
cdr3_aa: CASSPTGFGYNEQFF
cdr3_nt: TGTGCCAGCAGTCCCACAGGTTTTGGTTACAATGAGCAGTTCTTC

clone_size: .
v_call: TRBV25-1
j_call: TRBJ2-2
d_call: .
cdr3_aa: CASSLDAANTGELFF
cdr3_nt: TGTGCCAGCAGCTTGGACGCGGCGAACACCGGGGAGCTGTTTTTT